This TCR beta chain was recovered during a study of T cells expressing NK-cell markers. Overall study context: It was sorted CD3+CD56-NKG2C+, CD3+CD56+NKG2C- and CD3+CD56+NKG2C+ T cells that provided the TCR beta repertoires.

5'RACE template switching built TCR beta cDNA with unique molecular identifiers. After re-calling the 5' RACE reads, TCRdb lists one entry per CDR3 protein, DNA absent. This repertoire includes around 110,000 distinct CDR3 sequences. Sequencing was performed on blood T cells: a sorted CD56 or NKG2C T cell subset, CD4+ or CD8+ T cells, or bulk PBMC T cells (not recorded which). The source is a woman aged 18-70 years in good health.

CDR3 sequence: CSGWAETGELFF. The chain employs TRBV29-1 and TRBJ2-2; the TCRdb call, TRBD1, lacks DNA for checking. There are 12 residues in the CDR3. Germline values: CDR1 SQVTM, CDR2 ANQGSEA.